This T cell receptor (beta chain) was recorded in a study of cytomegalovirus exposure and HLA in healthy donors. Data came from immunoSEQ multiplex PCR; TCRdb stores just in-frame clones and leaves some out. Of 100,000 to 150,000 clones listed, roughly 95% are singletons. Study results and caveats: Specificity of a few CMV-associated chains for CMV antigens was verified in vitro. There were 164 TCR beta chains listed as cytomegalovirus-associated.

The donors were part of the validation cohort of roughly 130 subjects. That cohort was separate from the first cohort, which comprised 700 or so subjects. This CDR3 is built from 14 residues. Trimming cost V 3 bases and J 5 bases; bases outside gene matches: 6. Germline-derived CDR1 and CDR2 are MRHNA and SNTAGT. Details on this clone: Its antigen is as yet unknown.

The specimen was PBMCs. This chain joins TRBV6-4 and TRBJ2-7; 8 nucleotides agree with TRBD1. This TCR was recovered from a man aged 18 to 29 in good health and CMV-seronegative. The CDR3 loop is CASSEYRGSDEQYF. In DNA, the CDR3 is TGTGCCAGCAGTGAGTACAGGGGGAGCGACGAGCAGTACTTC.